The 25 T cell receptor beta chains given below trace back to one sample, sequenced in a study of blood T cell repertoires in COVID-19 (dated by TCRdb to about 2020). The receptor library was made with the immunoSEQ multiplex PCR assay. TCRdb provides this immuneACCESS table in a form limited to in-frame rearrangements. Some clones are lacking; in checked studies, under half of them reflect an unresolved V gene, and why the rest are absent is not known. Within this sample are 250,000 to 400,000 clones, with more than 70% of them counted one time only. Of the sample, 1.5% to 2% falls within the top ten clones. The source material was peripheral blood. The receptors derive from a woman aged 25 to 39 with COVID-19, enrolled during active disease.

The rearrangement links TRBV29-1 to TRBJ2-3; possible D gene TRBD2, 6 bases. Germline CDR1 is SQVTM and CDR2 is ANQGSEA. V was clipped by 4 bases and J by 4 bases, with 9 bases between them. CDR3 length equals 12 residues. The CDR3 here is CSVAEGADTQYF. Written as DNA, the CDR3 is TGCAGCGTTGCGGAGGGAGCAGATACGCAGTATTTT.

The V and J genes are TRBV19 and TRBJ2-1; TRBD2 matches 7 bases. V was pared by 6 bases and J by 2 bases, with 7 bases of the junction left unmatched. There are 15 residues in the CDR3. CDR1 and CDR2 from the germline V gene are LNHDA and SQIVND (reference sequence). The DNA for the CDR3 is TGTGCCAGTAGCCCCGGGGGGTCTACCTACAATGAGCAGTTCTTC. Translated, it gives CASSPGGSTYNEQFF.

This chain joins TRBV7-9 and TRBJ2-5; 7 nucleotides line up with TRBD2. The CDR3 loop spans 17 amino acids. Germline CDR1 SEHNR, CDR2 FQNEAQ (reference sequence). With 0 bases clipped from V and 2 bases from J, the junction kept 9 bases outside the gene matches. CDR3 coding DNA: TGTGCCAGCAGCTTAGCCTCAGTGGGACTACCGCAAGAGACCCAGTACTTC. Its translation is CASSLASVGLPQETQYF.

The V gene is TRBV2, the J gene TRBJ1-5; D gene ambiguous. CDR1 is SNHLY and CDR2 is FYNNEI in the germline V gene. There are 14 residues in the CDR3. Trimming took off 3 bases at V and 1 base at J, with 7 bases between the two ends. The CDR3 bases are TGTGCCAGCAGTGACAGGTACAGCAATCAGCCCCAGCATTTT. Protein: CASSDRYSNQPQHF.

The gene calls are TRBV7-2 and TRBJ1-5; D possibly corresponds to TRBD1 (5 bases). This CDR3 spans 15 amino acids. Germline V gene data show CDR1 as SGHTA and CDR2 as FQGNSA. Deletions cut 5 bases from V and 1 base from J, with 12 bases between. CDR3 loop: CASSPGGGSNQPQHF. In nucleotides, the CDR3 is TGTGCCAGCAGCCCCGGTGGGGGGAGCAATCAGCCCCAGCATTTT. The full variable domain, with the rest looked up from reference TRBV7-2 and TRBJ1-5, is GAGVSQSPSNKVTEKGKDVELRCDPISGHTALYWYRQSLGQGLEFLIYFQGNSAPDKSGLPSDRFSAERTGGSVSTLTIQRTQQEDSAVYLCASSPGGGSNQPQHFGDGTRLSIL.

The V and J genes are TRBV5-6 and TRBJ1-1, with TRBD1 identical over 7 bases. J lost 1 base, V lost 2 bases, and 5 bases had no gene match. Per the germline V gene, CDR1 is SGHDT and CDR2 is YYEEEE. The CDR3 covers 15 residues. Written as DNA, the CDR3 is TGTGCCAGCAGCTTCAGCAGGGGGAGGAACACTGAAGCTTTCTTT. Its protein product is CASSFSRGRNTEAFF.

The V and J genes are TRBV7-9 and TRBJ2-1, with 8 bases identical to TRBD2. The CDR3 runs to 16 residues. Losses at the gene ends were 1 base for V and 8 bases for J; bases not matched to a gene: 10. Germline CDR1 reads SEHNR; CDR2 reads FQNEAQ (reference sequence). In DNA, the CDR3 is TGTGCCAGCAGCTTAGGCTACGGGGGGGCAGTTTATGAGCAGTTCTTC. It yields the protein CASSLGYGGAVYEQFF.

This clone was recorded a few times. The chain employs TRBV13 and TRBJ2-1, with TRBD1 identical over 7 bases. The CDR3 covers 14 residues. J lost 7 bases, V lost 4 bases, and 7 bases had no gene match. The V gene's germline CDR1 is PRHDT and CDR2 FYEKMQ (reference sequence). CDR3 sequence reads: CASSSPGGGNEQFF. In DNA, the CDR3 is TGTGCCAGCAGCTCCCCAGGGGGTGGGAATGAGCAGTTCTTC.

The genes are TRBV6-2 or TRBV6-3 and TRBJ1-4; D remains unclear. V lost 5 bases to trimming and J lost 8 bases, with 18 bases between them. CDR3 size: 15 residues. Germline CDR1 MNHEY, CDR2 SVGEGT. The CDR3 loop is CASSRIPGGGEKLFF. The CDR3 nucleotides read TGTGCCAGCAGTAGGATTCCGGGCGGCGGGGAAAAACTGTTTTTT.

This CDR3 reads CASSWVAGNDGYTF. The CDR3, as DNA: TGTGCCAGCAGCTGGGTGGCAGGGAACGATGGCTACACCTTC. The chain joins TRBV5-6 to TRBJ1-2; TRBD1 might be the D (5 bases). Trimming left V 3 bases short and J 6 bases short, with 15 bases between. The germline gives CDR1 SGHDT, CDR2 YYEEEE. The CDR3 runs to 14 residues.

The genes are TRBV5-1 and TRBJ2-1; 9 bases are shared with TRBD1. V was pared by 5 bases and J by 0 bases, with 3 bases of the junction left unmatched. Germline V gene lookup returns CDR1 SGHRS and CDR2 YFSETQ. The CDR3 spans 15 residues. The CDR3 DNA reads TGCGCCAGCAGGGGGACAGGGAGCTCCTACAATGAGCAGTTCTTC. Translating it yields CASRGTGSSYNEQFF.

This rearrangement joins TRBV7-8 to TRBJ1-5; TRBD1 is a possible D gene (5 bases). Deletions cut 1 base from V and 7 bases from J, with 8 bases between. The CDR3 loop spans 13 amino acids. Germline CDR1 reads SGHVS; CDR2 reads FQNEAQ. The DNA for the CDR3 is TGTGCCAGCAGCTTAGAAGGGGAACAGCCCCAGCATTTT. Its protein is CASSLEGEQPQHF. The full variable domain, completed using reference TRBV7-8 and TRBJ1-5, is GAGVSQSPRYKVAKRGQDVALRCDPISGHVSLFWYQQALGQGPEFLTYFQNEAQLDKSGLPSDRFFAERPEGSVSTLKIQRTQQEDSAVYLCASSLEGEQPQHFGDGTRLSIL.

This chain uses TRBV27 with TRBJ1-5; 12 bases are shared with TRBD1. Germline V CDR1 and CDR2: MNHEY, SMNVEV (reference sequence). The ends lost 5 bases at V and 9 bases at J; junction bases unmatched: 11. This CDR3 region has 16 residues. CDR3 protein: CASSMGTGGTLMPQHF. The DNA of the CDR3 is TGTGCCAGCAGTATGGGGACAGGGGGCACCCTTATGCCCCAGCATTTT.

This chain uses TRBV30 with TRBJ1-4; no definite D call. The CDR3 consists of 13 residues. Germline V gene data show CDR1 as GTSNPN and CDR2 as SVGIG (reference sequence). Deletions cut 7 bases from V and 5 bases from J, with 14 bases between. CDR3 loop: CAYSPSTNEKLFF. CDR3 in DNA: TGTGCCTACTCCCCGAGTACCAATGAAAAACTGTTTTTT.

The V and J genes are TRBV6-2 or TRBV6-3 and TRBJ2-3, with no clear D. The length of the CDR3 is 12 residues. Per germline, CDR1 MNHEY and CDR2 SVGEGT. V lost 1 base to trimming and J lost 11 bases, with 10 bases between them. In nucleotides, the CDR3 is TGTGCCAGCAGTTACTTTTCCGAGATGCAGTATTTT. As protein: CASSYFSEMQYF.

The DNA of the CDR3 is TGCAGCGTTGAAGATCCCCGGGAATCGAGCGGCTACACCTTC. Protein product: CSVEDPRESSGYTF. This rearrangement joins TRBV29-1 to TRBJ1-2, with D unresolved. The germline CDR1 and CDR2 sequences are SQVTM and ANQGSEA. Trimming removed 0 bases at V and 8 bases at J, with 16 bases between. The CDR3 is 14 amino acids.

V gene TRBV6-5 combines with J gene TRBJ1-2, with 10 bases identical to TRBD1. Germline trimming cut 2 bases from V and 3 bases from J; bases unmatched to any gene: 3. CDR1 and CDR2 (germline): MNHEY, SVGAGI. This CDR3 spans 15 amino acids. The CDR3 protein is CASSYGDRGDYGYTF. CDR3 bases: TGTGCCAGCAGTTACGGGGACAGGGGAGACTATGGCTACACCTTC.

This chain links TRBV10-1 with TRBJ2-3, with D unresolved. V gave up 3 bases and J gave up 8 bases, with 12 bases separating them. Germline-derived CDR1 and CDR2 are WNHNN and SYGVQD (reference sequence). This CDR3 contains 13 residues. The DNA of the CDR3 is TGCGCCAGCAGTGACATCCGCCTCGGTACGCAGTATTTT. Encoded protein: CASSDIRLGTQYF.

This sequence joins TRBV2 and TRBJ1-3; possibly TRBD1 for D (5 bases). CDR1 is SNHLY and CDR2 is FYNNEI in the germline V gene. The V and J ends lost 6 bases and 2 bases respectively, with 20 bases between them. The CDR3 spans 17 residues. The CDR3 DNA reads as TGTGCCAGCAGACGGACTGGGACTGGACCCGCTGGAAACACCATATATTTT. It encodes CASRRTGTGPAGNTIYF.

V gene TRBV2 combines with J gene TRBJ1-3, with 11 bases aligning to TRBD1. CDR1 and CDR2 (germline): SNHLY, FYNNEI. The CDR3 has 15 residues. The V and J ends lost 6 bases and 7 bases, in that order; junction bases with no gene match: 8. DNA for the CDR3: TGTGCCAGCAGAACTACTGGACAGGGGGCCAACACCATATATTTT. It is translated as CASRTTGQGANTIYF.

This clone was counted only a few times. The genes are TRBV20-1 and TRBJ2-2, with 11 bases that match TRBD2. After removal of 3 bases from V and 4 bases from J, the junction contained 4 bases not matched to a gene. Per the germline V gene, CDR1 is DFQATT and CDR2 is SNEGSKA (reference sequence). CDR3 size: 15 residues. CDR3: CSASNSGGATGELFF. DNA for the CDR3: TGCAGTGCTAGTAATAGCGGGGGGGCCACCGGGGAGCTGTTTTTT.

The gene calls are TRBV30 and TRBJ2-5; TRBD2 matches 7 bases. The germline V gene encodes CDR1 GTSNPN and CDR2 SVGIG (reference sequence). The CDR3 covers 15 residues. The J segment lost 0 bases and the V segment lost 7 bases, leaving 11 bases of the junction unmatched. The CDR3 region is CALGGLSGYQETQYF. The CDR3 nucleotides read TGTGCCTTGGGGGGGTTGTCGGGATACCAAGAGACCCAGTACTTC.

The CDR3 here is CASSRDRVGTDTQYF. For the CDR3, the DNA is TGTGCCAGCAGCCGGGACAGGGTCGGCACAGATACGCAGTATTTT. This chain joins TRBV7-9 and TRBJ2-3; 9 nucleotides align to TRBD1. Germline CDR1 reads SEHNR; CDR2 reads FQNEAQ (reference sequence). V gave up 5 bases and J gave up 1 base; unmatched junction bases: 4. This CDR3 contains 15 residues.

The chain recombines TRBV5-5 with TRBJ2-7, with TRBD1 identical over 9 bases. CDR1 and CDR2 (germline): SGHKS, YYEKEE (reference sequence). The V gene end was trimmed by 2 bases and the J gene end by 6 bases; junction bases not matched to a gene: 6. The CDR3 has 14 residues. CDR3 coding DNA: TGTGCCAGCAGCTTCCAACAGGGGGCTTCCGAGCAGTACTTC. It yields the protein CASSFQQGASEQYF. The full variable domain, rest sourced from reference TRBV5-5 and TRBJ2-7, is DAGVTQSPTHLIKTRGQQVTLRCSPISGHKSVSWYQQVLGQGPQFIFQYYEKEERGRGNFPDRFSARQFPNYSSELNVNALLLGDSALYLCASSFQQGASEQYFGPGTRLTVT.

The rearrangement uses TRBV5-4 and TRBJ2-3, with D possibly being TRBD1 (6 bases). Per the germline V gene, CDR1 is SGHNT and CDR2 is YYREEE (reference sequence). The CDR3 covers 15 residues. Trimming took 7 bases from V and 2 from J, leaving 17 bases between them. CDR3 DNA sequence: TGTGCCAGCTGGGAATGGGACACCTCCACAGATACGCAGTATTTT. Its protein product is CASWEWDTSTDTQYF. Using reference TRBV5-4 and TRBJ2-3 for the parts outside the CDR3, the full variable domain is ETGVTQSPTHLIKTRGQQVTLRCSSQSGHNTVSWYQQALGQGPQFIFQYYREEENGRGNFPPRFSGLQFPNYSSELNVNALELDDSALYLCASWEWDTSTDTQYFGPGTRLTVL.